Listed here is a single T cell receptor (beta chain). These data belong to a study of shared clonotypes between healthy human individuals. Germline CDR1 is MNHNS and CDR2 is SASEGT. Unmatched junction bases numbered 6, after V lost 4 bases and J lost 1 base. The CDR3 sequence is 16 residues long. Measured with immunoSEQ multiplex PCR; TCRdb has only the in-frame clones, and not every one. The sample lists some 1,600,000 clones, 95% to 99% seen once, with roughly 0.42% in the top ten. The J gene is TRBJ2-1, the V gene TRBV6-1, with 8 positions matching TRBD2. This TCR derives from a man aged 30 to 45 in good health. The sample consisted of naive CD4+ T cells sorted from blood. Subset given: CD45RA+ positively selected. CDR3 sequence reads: CASSGSGSRSYNEQFF. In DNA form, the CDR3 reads TGTGCCAGCAGTGGAAGCGGGAGTCGATCCTACAATGAGCAGTTCTTC.